This TCR beta chain was captured in a study of OX40 agonist ivuxolimab in advanced cancers. The study's findings and limits: Some nonresponders also had low normalized T-cell clonal expansion. Clones of CD4+ and CD8+ blood T cells grew by week 6 at doses of 0.1 to 3.0 mg/kg. Expansion of clones was among the lowest in partial responders at 0.1-3.0 mg/kg.

Regarding this clone: What it binds is not known.

The CDR3 totals 15 residues. Trimming stripped 1 base from V and 0 bases from J, with 9 bases between. Per germline, CDR1 SGDLS and CDR2 YYNGEE. Autoimmune disease history or systemic immunosuppression was exclusionary. Clones were sequenced by immunoSEQ multiplex PCR, and TCRdb holds only the in-frame ones, with some missing. The sample shows under 25,000 clones, approximately 85% of them seen only once. J is TRBJ2-3 and V is TRBV9, with D possibly being TRBD1 or TRBD2 (5 bases each). The receptor was isolated from an adult with an advanced solid tumor such as melanoma, head and neck, liver or kidney cancer. Material: CD4+ or CD8+ T cells sorted from blood, obtained in a trial of the OX40 agonist ivuxolimab. The CDR3 here is CASSVWGPSTDTQYF. The CDR3 coding sequence is TGTGCCAGCAGCGTATGGGGACCTAGCACAGATACGCAGTATTTT.